One sample yielded the 27 T cell receptor beta chains listed below, sequenced in a study of CD8+ T cells in alopecia areata. RNA, once extracted, was reverse transcribed into cDNA for use as the sequencing template. Repertoires were generated with immunoSEQ multiplex PCR, while TCRdb's copy carries only in-frame clones and drops some. The sample lists 110,000 or so clones; roughly 59% were seen once. The sample comprised CD8+ T cells sorted from blood. These receptor sequences come from a human donor in good health.

The J gene is TRBJ2-1, the V gene TRBV29-1; perhaps TRBD2 as D (5 bases). The V end lost 6 bases, the J end lost 4 bases, and 10 bases lay between the germline ends. Germline CDR1 and CDR2: SQVTM and ANQGSEA. There are 12 residues in the CDR3. The CDR3 bases are TGCAGCGTGACCGGGGATTACAATGAGCAGTTCTTC. Protein product: CSVTGDYNEQFF.

The V and J genes are TRBV7-2 and TRBJ2-5; 14 bases match TRBD2. The CDR3 length is 19 residues. Germline values: CDR1 SGHTA, CDR2 FQGNSA. The V segment lost 1 base and the J segment 4 bases; nucleotides outside the gene matches: 11. Here the CDR3 DNA reads TGTGCCAGCAGCTTAGATCTCCCCGGGACTAGCGGGGGCCGAGAGACCCAGTACTTC. This translates into CASSLDLPGTSGGRETQYF.

A few counts support this clone. Here the CDR3 DNA reads TGTGCCAGCAGTCGAGCGGGAAGCTCCCTGGGGGTCAATGAGCAGTTCTTC. Protein: CASSRAGSSLGVNEQFF. V is TRBV25-1 and J is TRBJ2-1; TRBD2 matches 7 bases. The ends lost 5 bases at V and 6 bases at J; junction bases unmatched: 16. The CDR3 consists of 17 residues. The germline CDR1 and CDR2 sequences are MGHDK and SYGVNS.

This clone was counted only a few times. The gene calls are TRBV5-6 and TRBJ1-1; possible D gene TRBD1, 5 bases. The CDR3 consists of 12 residues. Trimming took off 7 bases at V and 4 bases at J, with 11 bases between the two ends. The germline V gene encodes CDR1 SGHDT and CDR2 YYEEEE. CDR3 region: CASAKGSTEAFF. The DNA for the CDR3 is TGTGCCAGCGCTAAGGGGAGCACTGAAGCTTTCTTT.

The chain carries TRBV10-2 and TRBJ2-3; D remains unclear. The CDR3 contains 17 residues. V was trimmed by 0 bases and J by 1 base, leaving 14 bases between them. The germline V gene has CDR1 WSHSY and CDR2 SAAADI. CDR3 sequence (DNA): TGCGCCAGCAGTGAGTCTGGTCTACGACTCGGCACAGATACGCAGTATTTT. Amino acids: CASSESGLRLGTDTQYF.

This clone was picked up one time. This chain links TRBV5-4 with TRBJ2-1; D unresolved. The CDR3 has 15 amino acids. The germline V gene has CDR1 SGHNT and CDR2 YYREEE (reference sequence). The V end lost 2 bases, the J end lost 4 bases, and 13 bases lay between the germline ends. The CDR3 here is CASSLEHGTYNEQFF. Written as DNA, the CDR3 is TGTGCCAGCAGCTTAGAACATGGAACTTACAATGAGCAGTTCTTC.

In the case of this clone: The identical CDR3 is also encoded by other nucleotide sequences in the sample. The chain couples TRBV29-1 to TRBJ1-1; 7 bases fit TRBD1. The CDR3 extends over 12 amino acids. Per germline, CDR1 SQVTM and CDR2 ANQGSEA. Trimming took 4 bases from V and 3 from J; bases not matched to a gene: 2. The CDR3 nucleotides read TGCAGCGTTGGTCAGGGGGACACTGAAGCTTTCTTT. Protein: CSVGQGDTEAFF.

This clone was detected a few times. This rearrangement joins TRBV29-1 to TRBJ2-7; D possibly matches TRBD1 or TRBD2 (6 bases each). Germline V CDR1 and CDR2: SQVTM, ANQGSEA. Trimming removed 1 base at V and 4 bases at J, with 8 bases between. CDR3 length: 12 amino acids. The CDR3 region is CSVEGGAYEQYF. In nucleotides, the CDR3 is TGCAGCGTTGAAGGGGGGGCTTACGAGCAGTACTTC.

The chain carries TRBV19 and TRBJ2-4; D remains unclear. CDR1 is LNHDA and CDR2 is SQIVND in the germline V gene (reference sequence). This CDR3 has 14 residues. V was shortened by 6 bases and J by 0 bases, with 9 bases between the two germline ends. The CDR3 region is CASSVGLAKNIQYF. CDR3 DNA: TGTGCCAGTAGCGTCGGGCTAGCCAAAAACATTCAGTACTTC. Supplemented by reference TRBV19 and TRBJ2-4, the full variable domain reads DGGITQSPKYLFRKEGQNVTLSCEQNLNHDAMYWYRQDPGQGLRLIYYSQIVNDFQKGDIAEGYSVSREKKESFPLTVTSAQKNPTAFYLCASSVGLAKNIQYFGAGTRLSVL.

The rearrangement uses TRBV5-1 and TRBJ2-7, with 9 bases lining up with TRBD2. CDR1 is SGHRS and CDR2 is YFSETQ in the germline V gene. V lost 2 bases to trimming and J lost 3 bases; unmatched junction nucleotides: 9. The CDR3 extends over 16 amino acids. CDR3 amino acids: CASSFYTSGPRYEQYF. The DNA for the CDR3 is TGCGCCAGCAGCTTTTATACTAGCGGGCCCCGCTACGAGCAGTACTTC.

The chain is built from TRBV7-9 and TRBJ1-1; 8 bases map to TRBD1. CDR1 is SEHNR, CDR2 FQNEAQ, per germline (reference sequence). J gave up 8 bases and V 1 base, and 3 bases lay outside the gene matches. This CDR3 region has 13 residues. CDR3 coding DNA: TGTGCCAGCAGCTTAGGACAGGGGAAAGAAGCTTTCTTT. Amino acids: CASSLGQGKEAFF. Complete variable domain (other parts from reference TRBV7-9 and TRBJ1-1): DTGVSQNPRHKITKRGQNVTFRCDPISEHNRLYWYRQTLGQGPEFLTYFQNEAQLEKSRLLSDRFSAERPKGSFSTLEIQRTEQGDSAMYLCASSLGQGKEAFFGQGTRLTVV.

This clone was detected a few times. The V gene is TRBV23-1, the J gene TRBJ1-2, with 9 bases fitting TRBD1. TRBV23-1 is designated an ORF whose function remains uncertain. The CDR3 length is 18 residues. V lost 2 bases to trimming and J lost 1 base; unmatched junction nucleotides: 11. CDR3 protein: CASSQVYRGLRDNYGYTF. Here the CDR3 DNA reads TGCGCCAGCAGTCAAGTTTACAGGGGGCTTAGGGATAACTATGGCTACACCTTC.

This chain links TRBV29-1 with TRBJ1-2; TRBD1 is a possible D gene (5 bases). This CDR3 is built from 14 residues. Looked up from germline, CDR1 is SQVTM and CDR2 is ANQGSEA. Trimming stripped 6 bases from V and 8 bases from J, with 22 bases between. The CDR3 coding sequence is TGCAGCGTCGCCTCCACTGGCAGGGTAAAAGGCTACACCTTC. This gives the protein CSVASTGRVKGYTF.

The chain uses TRBV6-5 and TRBJ2-5; D is undetermined. V shed 3 bases and J shed 4 bases, with 18 bases lying between them. This CDR3 is 16 amino acids long. Germline loops: CDR1 MNHEY, CDR2 SVGAGI. The DNA for the CDR3 is TGTGCCAGCAGTTATCTGGCTAGTCGTTCGTTAGAGACCCAGTACTTC. This codes for CASSYLASRSLETQYF.

The genes are TRBV6-1 and TRBJ1-5, with TRBD1 matching 8 bases. In germline, CDR1 is MNHNS, CDR2 SASEGT. This CDR3 contains 16 residues. V was pared by 1 base and J by 4 bases, with 6 bases of the junction left unmatched. CDR3 DNA sequence: TGTGCCAGCAGTGAAGGGACAGGGCTATGGAATCAGCCCCAGCATTTT. Translation gives CASSEGTGLWNQPQHF.

The rearrangement links TRBV30 to TRBJ1-5; 12 bases line up with TRBD1. Germline V gives CDR1 GTSNPN, CDR2 SVGIG (reference sequence). Unmatched junction bases numbered 8, after V lost 5 bases and J lost 6 bases. The CDR3 extends over 15 amino acids. For the CDR3, the DNA is TGTGCCTGGGGATCCGGGACAGGGGGCGGTCAGCCCCAGCATTTT. This encodes CAWGSGTGGGQPQHF.

The rearrangement links TRBV5-1 to TRBJ1-1; the D is unclear. Trimming took off 4 bases at V and 0 bases at J, with 13 bases between the two ends. The V gene's germline CDR1 is SGHRS and CDR2 YFSETQ. This CDR3 contains 15 residues. CDR3 nucleotide sequence: TGCGCCAGCAGCCCGGACGGTATCATGAACACTGAAGCTTTCTTT. This gives the protein CASSPDGIMNTEAFF.

The chain links TRBV5-6 to TRBJ2-5; 9 bases fit TRBD2. Germline-derived CDR1 and CDR2 are SGHDT and YYEEEE. The CDR3 extends over 15 amino acids. Trimming at V came to 0 bases and at J to 4 bases, leaving 4 bases not matched to a gene. DNA of the CDR3: TGTGCCAGCAGCTTGGAAGGCGGGGGGGCAGAGACCCAGTACTTC. This codes for CASSLEGGGAETQYF.

This clone has only one observation. The rearrangement joins TRBV6-6 to TRBJ2-5; D gene unclear. The CDR3 sequence is 14 residues long. V was pared by 3 bases and J by 3 bases, with 11 bases between. Germline lookup yields CDR1 MNHNY and CDR2 SVGAGI (reference sequence). CDR3 region: CASSYVMAEETQYF. In DNA form, the CDR3 reads TGTGCCAGCAGTTATGTAATGGCGGAAGAGACCCAGTACTTC.

The chain employs TRBV28 and TRBJ2-5; no firm D call. TRBJ2-7 matches the DNA end more closely, so the J call is doubtful. The germline V gene encodes CDR1 MDHEN and CDR2 SYDVKM. The CDR3 sequence is 13 residues long. This CDR3 reads CASRGYHSYEQYF. The CDR3 bases are TGTGCCAGCAGGGGCTACCACTCCTACGAGCAGTACTTC.

V gene TRBV13 combines with J gene TRBJ1-1; D is possibly TRBD1 (6 bases). V lost 5 bases and J lost 6, with 25 bases in between. Germline V gene sequence: CDR1 PRHDT, CDR2 FYEKMQ (reference sequence). The CDR3 loop spans 17 amino acids. CDR3 sequence: CASSHEGYGRGFPEAFF. DNA of the CDR3: TGTGCCAGCAGCCACGAGGGCTACGGCAGGGGATTCCCTGAAGCTTTCTTT.

The chain couples TRBV7-9 to TRBJ2-7; 8 positions agree with TRBD2. The J segment lost 5 bases and the V segment lost 3 bases, leaving 3 bases of the junction unmatched. Germline V lookup: CDR1 SEHNR, CDR2 FQNEAQ (reference sequence). The CDR3 totals 13 residues. The CDR3 is CASSFTSGDEQYF. DNA of the CDR3: TGTGCCAGCAGCTTTACTAGCGGAGACGAGCAGTACTTC.

This sequence joins TRBV15 and TRBJ2-7; tentative D call: TRBD1 (6 bases). The ends were cut back, 1 base at V and 2 bases at J, with 12 bases in the middle. Germline-derived CDR1 and CDR2 are LNHNV and YYDKDF (reference sequence). The CDR3 has 15 residues. This CDR3 is CATSRGSGVTYEQYF. The CDR3 nucleotides read TGTGCCACCAGCAGAGGTTCAGGGGTCACCTACGAGCAGTACTTC.

J is TRBJ2-5 and V is TRBV5-4, with TRBD2 matching over 9 bases. CDR3 length: 15 residues. J gave up 4 bases and V 4 bases, and 8 bases lay outside the gene matches. Per germline, CDR1 SGHNT and CDR2 YYREEE (reference sequence). DNA of the CDR3: TGTGCCAGCAGCGCCCGCGGGGGGGCCAGAGAGACCCAGTACTTC. The encoded protein is CASSARGGARETQYF.

The table lists this clone with a few counts. The rearrangement links TRBV29-1 to TRBJ2-3; 14 bases map to TRBD2. After removal of 6 bases from V and 2 bases from J, the junction contained 19 bases not matched to a gene. Looked up from germline, CDR1 is SQVTM and CDR2 is ANQGSEA. The CDR3 loop spans 20 amino acids. This chain's CDR3 is CSVAGTSGGQAHLATDTQYF. Here the CDR3 DNA reads TGCAGCGTAGCCGGGACTAGCGGGGGCCAGGCTCACCTAGCCACAGATACGCAGTATTTT.

V is TRBV6-5 and J is TRBJ1-1; a weak D match, TRBD1 (5 bases). Germline values: CDR1 MNHEY, CDR2 SVGAGI. The CDR3 runs 13 residues. V shed 2 bases and J shed 6 bases, with 10 bases lying between them. DNA of the CDR3: TGTGCCAGCAGTTACCCGGGGCTCGCTGAAGCTTTCTTT. It translates to CASSYPGLAEAFF.

The CDR3 DNA reads TGTGCCAGCAGCCCGGGATTTAGCAATCAGCCCCAGCATTTT. The encoded protein is CASSPGFSNQPQHF. This rearrangement joins TRBV7-9 to TRBJ1-5; D gene uncertain. Deletions cut 5 bases from V and 0 bases from J, with 8 bases between. Germline lookup yields CDR1 SEHNR and CDR2 FQNEAQ (reference sequence). The CDR3 contains 14 residues.